This paragraph covers one TCR beta chain sequence. Its target is unknown. With a much larger clone just one base away, this may be a read error. CDR1 and CDR2 (germline): LGHNA, YNFKEQ. The CDR3 covers 13 residues. TCRdb reanalysed the 5' RACE reads using MiXCR and keeps one entry per CDR3 protein. There are tens of thousands of distinct CDR3 sequences in the sample; around an eighth occur only once, and about an eighth lies in the top ten. Regarding time point: longitudinal time-point 3. This record comes from a study of neurological immune-mediated disorders. Overall study findings and caveats: Across subjects, expanded clones had no CDR3 amino acid sequences in common, pointing to private repertoires in all groups.

The chain employs TRBV4-2 and TRBJ2-5; no clear D. This TCR came from a man aged 25-45 years in good health. Sequenced material: PBMCs. Here the CDR3 DNA reads TGTACCAGCAGCCAAGATCTGGGGGAGACCCAGTACTTC. Its protein product is CTSSQDLGETQYF.